This T cell receptor beta chain was profiled in a study of T cell clonotyping in hematopoietic cell transplantation. Study results and limitations: Higher Inverse Simpson Index values in graft donor and pretransplant recipient predicted broader posttransplant TCR diversity.

This clone was counted a single time. Its antigen remains unidentified. Produced via immunoSEQ multiplex PCR; TCRdb's table is partial and in-frame only. The repertoire has about 76,000 clones, approximately 95% of them found once; the top ten carry around 1.7%. The V gene end was trimmed by 5 bases and the J gene end by 6 bases; junction bases not matched to a gene: 3. Germline CDR1 reads SGHDT; CDR2 reads YYEEEE. The CDR3 length is 12 residues. The time point here: recipient sample about 28 days before transplant, after cytoreduction. The sequence derives from a woman in her 50s with acute myeloid leukemia. Some clones in this sample may be carry-over from other donors' samples. The source was peripheral blood mononuclear cells, collected before stem cell transplant. The chain couples TRBV5-6 to TRBJ1-2; TRBD1 agrees at 8 bases. Here the CDR3 reads CASRDRDDGYTF. Here the CDR3 DNA reads TGTGCCAGCAGGGACAGGGACGATGGCTACACCTTC.